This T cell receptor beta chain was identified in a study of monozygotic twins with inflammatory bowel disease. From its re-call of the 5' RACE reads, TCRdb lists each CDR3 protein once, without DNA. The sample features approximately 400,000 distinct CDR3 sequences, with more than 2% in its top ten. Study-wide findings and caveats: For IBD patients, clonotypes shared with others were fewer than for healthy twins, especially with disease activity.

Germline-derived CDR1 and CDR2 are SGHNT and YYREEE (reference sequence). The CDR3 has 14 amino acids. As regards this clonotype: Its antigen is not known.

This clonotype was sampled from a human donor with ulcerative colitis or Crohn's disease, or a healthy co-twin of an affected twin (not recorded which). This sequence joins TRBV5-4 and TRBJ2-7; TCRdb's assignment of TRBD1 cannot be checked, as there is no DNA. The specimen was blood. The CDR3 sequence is CARRQGQSSYEQYF.